This T cell receptor beta chain was retrieved from a study of blood T cell repertoires in COVID-19. Looking at the study overall: COVID-19 samples collected from the United States, Italy and Spain covered acute and convalescent phases. PBMCs, B-cell-depleted T cells, or T cells were the source of the cDNA or gDNA that made up the material.

This clone came up a few times. The germline gives CDR1 SGDLS, CDR2 YYNGEE. The CDR3 is made up of 13 amino acids. Unmatched junction bases numbered 1, after V lost 0 bases and J lost 6 bases. In the original processing: Scientists estimated how many nucleated cells there were by amplifying reference gene primers. Clones were read by immunoSEQ multiplex PCR, and TCRdb kept only the in-frame ones, dropping some. V and J calls and clone size are as listed in that table; D and trimming were resolved from the DNA. The sample shows approximately 33,000 clones, roughly three quarters of them seen only once.

This receptor was obtained from a man in his 70s with acute or convalescent COVID-19. V is TRBV9 and J is TRBJ2-7; TRBD1 matches at 9 bases. Sample: peripheral blood. The CDR3 is CASSVGDRVEQYF. DNA of the CDR3: TGTGCCAGCAGCGTAGGGGACAGGGTCGAGCAGTACTTC.